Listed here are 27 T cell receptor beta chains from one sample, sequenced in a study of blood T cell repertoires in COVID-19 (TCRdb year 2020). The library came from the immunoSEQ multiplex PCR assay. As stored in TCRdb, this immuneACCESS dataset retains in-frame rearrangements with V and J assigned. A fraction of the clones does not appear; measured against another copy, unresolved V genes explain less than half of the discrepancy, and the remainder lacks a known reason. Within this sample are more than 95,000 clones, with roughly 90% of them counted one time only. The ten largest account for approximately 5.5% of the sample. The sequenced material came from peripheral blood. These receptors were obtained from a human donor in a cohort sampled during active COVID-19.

The chain's CDR3 is CASSVGGHSNEKLFF. For the CDR3, the DNA is TGTGCCAGCAGCGTAGGAGGACACTCTAATGAAAAACTGTTTTTT. The chain recombines TRBV9 with TRBJ1-4; D is possibly TRBD1 (5 bases). The germline CDR1 and CDR2 sequences are SGDLS and YYNGEE. V lost 0 bases to trimming and J lost 3 bases, with 9 bases between them. This CDR3 spans 15 amino acids.

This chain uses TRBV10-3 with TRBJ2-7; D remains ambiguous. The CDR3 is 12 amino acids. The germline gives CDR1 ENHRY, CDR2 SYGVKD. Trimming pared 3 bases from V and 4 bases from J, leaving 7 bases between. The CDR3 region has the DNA TGTGCCATCAGTGACAGTAATTACGAGCAGTACTTC. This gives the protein CAISDSNYEQYF.

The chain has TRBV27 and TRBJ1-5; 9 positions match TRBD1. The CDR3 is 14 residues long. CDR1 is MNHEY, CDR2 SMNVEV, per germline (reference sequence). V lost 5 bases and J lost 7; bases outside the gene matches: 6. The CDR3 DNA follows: TGTGCCAGCAGTCGACAGGGGGTCGGACAGCCCCAGCATTTT. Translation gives CASSRQGVGQPQHF.

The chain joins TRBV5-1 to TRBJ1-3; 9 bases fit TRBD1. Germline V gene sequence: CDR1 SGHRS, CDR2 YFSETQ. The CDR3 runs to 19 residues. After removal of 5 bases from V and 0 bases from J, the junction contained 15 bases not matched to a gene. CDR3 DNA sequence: TGCGCCAGCAGTCGTAGTCCCGGGACAGGGTTGAGCTCTGGAAACACCATATATTTT. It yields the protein CASSRSPGTGLSSGNTIYF.

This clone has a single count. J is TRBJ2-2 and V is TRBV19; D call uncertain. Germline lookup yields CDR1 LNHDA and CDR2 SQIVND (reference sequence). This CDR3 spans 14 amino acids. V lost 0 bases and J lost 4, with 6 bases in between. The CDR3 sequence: CASSIDLGTGELFF. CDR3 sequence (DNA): TGTGCCAGTAGTATAGATCTAGGCACCGGGGAGCTGTTTTTT.

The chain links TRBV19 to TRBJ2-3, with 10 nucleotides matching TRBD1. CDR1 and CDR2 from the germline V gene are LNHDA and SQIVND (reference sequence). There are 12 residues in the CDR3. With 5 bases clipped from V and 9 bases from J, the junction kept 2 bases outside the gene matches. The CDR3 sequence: CASSRQGATQYF. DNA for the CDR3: TGTGCCAGTAGTCGACAGGGGGCCACGCAGTATTTT.

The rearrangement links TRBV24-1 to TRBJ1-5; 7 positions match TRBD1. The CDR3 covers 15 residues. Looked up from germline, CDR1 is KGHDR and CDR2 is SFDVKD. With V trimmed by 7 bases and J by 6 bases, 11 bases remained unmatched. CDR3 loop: CATSDRVGFSQPQHF. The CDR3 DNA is TGTGCCACCAGCGACAGGGTGGGTTTCTCTCAGCCCCAGCATTTT.

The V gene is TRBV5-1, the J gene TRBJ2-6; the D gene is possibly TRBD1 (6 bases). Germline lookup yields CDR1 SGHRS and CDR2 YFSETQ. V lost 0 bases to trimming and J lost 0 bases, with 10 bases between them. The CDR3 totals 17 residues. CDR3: CASSLGTVTSGANVLTF. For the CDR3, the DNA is TGCGCCAGCAGCTTGGGGACAGTTACCTCTGGGGCCAACGTCCTGACTTTC.

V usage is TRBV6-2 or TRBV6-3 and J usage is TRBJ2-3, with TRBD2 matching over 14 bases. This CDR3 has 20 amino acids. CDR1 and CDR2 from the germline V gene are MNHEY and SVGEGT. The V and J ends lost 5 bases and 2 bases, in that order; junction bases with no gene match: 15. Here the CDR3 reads CASSGGLAGGVRSYTDTQYF. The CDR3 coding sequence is TGTGCCAGCAGTGGAGGACTAGCGGGAGGTGTGAGGTCATACACAGATACGCAGTATTTT.

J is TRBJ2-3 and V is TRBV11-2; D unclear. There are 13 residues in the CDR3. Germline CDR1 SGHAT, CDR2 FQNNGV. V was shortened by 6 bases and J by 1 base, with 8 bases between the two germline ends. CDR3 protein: CASRLLGTDTQYF. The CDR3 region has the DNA TGTGCCAGCAGACTTTTGGGCACAGATACGCAGTATTTT.

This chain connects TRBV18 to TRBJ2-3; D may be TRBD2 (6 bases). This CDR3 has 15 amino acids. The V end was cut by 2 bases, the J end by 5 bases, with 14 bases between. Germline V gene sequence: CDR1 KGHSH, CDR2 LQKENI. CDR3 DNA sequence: TGTGCCAGCTCACCAGTCGGGGGTTTGGGAGATACGCAGTATTTT. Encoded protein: CASSPVGGLGDTQYF. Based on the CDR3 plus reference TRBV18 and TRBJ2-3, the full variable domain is NAGVMQNPRHLVRRRGQEARLRCSPMKGHSHVYWYRQLPEEGLKFMVYLQKENIIDESGMPKERFSAEFPKEGPSILRIQQVVRGDSAAYFCASSPVGGLGDTQYFGPGTRLTVL.

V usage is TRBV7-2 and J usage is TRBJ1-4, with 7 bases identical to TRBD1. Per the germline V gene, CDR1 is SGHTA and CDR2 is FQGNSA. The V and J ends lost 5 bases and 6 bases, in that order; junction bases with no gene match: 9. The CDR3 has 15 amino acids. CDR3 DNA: TGTGCCAGCAGCACCGAGACAGGGAGAGATGAAAAACTGTTTTTT. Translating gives CASSTETGRDEKLFF.

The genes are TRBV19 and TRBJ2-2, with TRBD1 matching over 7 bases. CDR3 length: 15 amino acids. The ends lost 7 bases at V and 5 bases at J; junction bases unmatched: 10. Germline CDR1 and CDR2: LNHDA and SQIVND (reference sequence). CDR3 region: CASTPRQGLTGELFF. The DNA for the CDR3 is TGTGCCAGTACTCCCCGACAGGGTTTAACCGGGGAGCTGTTTTTT.

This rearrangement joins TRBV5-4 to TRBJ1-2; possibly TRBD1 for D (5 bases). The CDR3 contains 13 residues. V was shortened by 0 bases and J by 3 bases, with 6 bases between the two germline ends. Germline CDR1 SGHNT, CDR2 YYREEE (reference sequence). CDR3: CASSLDRYYGYTF. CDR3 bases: TGTGCCAGCAGCTTGGACAGGTACTATGGCTACACCTTC.

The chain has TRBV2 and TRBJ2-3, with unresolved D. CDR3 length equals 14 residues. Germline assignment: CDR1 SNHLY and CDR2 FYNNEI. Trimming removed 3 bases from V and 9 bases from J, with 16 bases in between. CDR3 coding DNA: TGTGCCAGCAGTGATGGCGGCCCGGGTAGGACGCAGTATTTT. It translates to CASSDGGPGRTQYF.

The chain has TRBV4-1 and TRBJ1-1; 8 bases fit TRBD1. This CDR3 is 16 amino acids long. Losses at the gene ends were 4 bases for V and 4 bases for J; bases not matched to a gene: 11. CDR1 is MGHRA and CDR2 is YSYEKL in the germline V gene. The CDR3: CASSPALRTGSTEAFF. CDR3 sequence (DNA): TGCGCCAGCAGCCCGGCTTTGAGGACAGGGAGCACTGAAGCTTTCTTT.

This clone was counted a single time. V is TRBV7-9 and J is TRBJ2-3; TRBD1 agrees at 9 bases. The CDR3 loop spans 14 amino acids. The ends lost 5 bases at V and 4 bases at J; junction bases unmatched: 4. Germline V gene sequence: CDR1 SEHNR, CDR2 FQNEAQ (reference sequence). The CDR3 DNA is TGTGCCAGCAGCCGGGACAGGGTGGCAGATACGCAGTATTTT. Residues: CASSRDRVADTQYF.

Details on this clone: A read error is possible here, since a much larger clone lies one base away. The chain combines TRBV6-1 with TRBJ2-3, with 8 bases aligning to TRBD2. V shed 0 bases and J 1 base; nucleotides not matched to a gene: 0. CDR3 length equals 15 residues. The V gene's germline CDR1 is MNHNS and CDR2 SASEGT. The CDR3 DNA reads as TGTGCCAGCAGTGAAGCGCGGGGGGGCACAGATACGCAGTATTTT. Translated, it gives CASSEARGGTDTQYF.

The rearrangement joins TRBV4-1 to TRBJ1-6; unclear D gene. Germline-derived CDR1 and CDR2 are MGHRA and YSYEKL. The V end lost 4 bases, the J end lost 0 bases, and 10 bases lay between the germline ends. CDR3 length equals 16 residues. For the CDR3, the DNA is TGCGCCAGCAGCCGCGGAGGGAGCTCCTATAATTCACCCCTCCACTTT. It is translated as CASSRGGSSYNSPLHF.

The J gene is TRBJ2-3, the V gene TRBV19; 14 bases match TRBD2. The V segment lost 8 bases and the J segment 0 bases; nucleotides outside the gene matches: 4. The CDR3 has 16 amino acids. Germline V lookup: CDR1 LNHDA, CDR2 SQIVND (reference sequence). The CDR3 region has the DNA TGTGCCAGTCGTCGACTAGCGGGGGGGAGCACAGATACGCAGTATTTT. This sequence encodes CASRRLAGGSTDTQYF.

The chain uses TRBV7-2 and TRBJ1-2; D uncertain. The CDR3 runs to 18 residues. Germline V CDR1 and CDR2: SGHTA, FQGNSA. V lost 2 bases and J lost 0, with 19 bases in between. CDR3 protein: CASSLLGSTLQANYGYTF. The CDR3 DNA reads TGTGCCAGCAGCTTACTAGGGAGCACGCTGCAAGCTAACTATGGCTACACCTTC.

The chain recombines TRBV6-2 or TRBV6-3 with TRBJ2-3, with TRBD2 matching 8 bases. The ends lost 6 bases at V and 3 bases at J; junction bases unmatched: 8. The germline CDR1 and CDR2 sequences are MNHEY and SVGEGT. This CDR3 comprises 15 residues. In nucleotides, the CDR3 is TGTGCCAGCAGCCACGGGGGGGTGAAGACAGATACGCAGTATTTT. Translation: CASSHGGVKTDTQYF.

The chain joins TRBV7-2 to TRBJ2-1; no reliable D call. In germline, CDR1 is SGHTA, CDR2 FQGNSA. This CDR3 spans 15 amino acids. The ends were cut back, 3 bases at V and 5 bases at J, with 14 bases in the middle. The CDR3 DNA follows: TGTGCCAGCAGCTTCCCAGGTTCTCTGAACAATGAGCAGTTCTTC. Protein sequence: CASSFPGSLNNEQFF.

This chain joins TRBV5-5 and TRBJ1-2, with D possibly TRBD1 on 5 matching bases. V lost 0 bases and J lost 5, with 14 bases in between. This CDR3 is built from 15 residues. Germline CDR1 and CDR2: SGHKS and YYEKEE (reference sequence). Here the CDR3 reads CASSLVQGDVYGYTF. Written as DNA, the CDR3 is TGTGCCAGCAGCTTGGTGCAGGGCGACGTTTATGGCTACACCTTC.

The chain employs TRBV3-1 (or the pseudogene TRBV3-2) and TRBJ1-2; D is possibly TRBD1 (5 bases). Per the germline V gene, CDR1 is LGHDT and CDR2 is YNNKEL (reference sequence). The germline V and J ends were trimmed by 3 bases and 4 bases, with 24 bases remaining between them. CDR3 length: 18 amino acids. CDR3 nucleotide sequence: TGTGCCAGCAGCCAGGGCCCTCTCCCCCCGACAGAACTCTATGGCTACACCTTC. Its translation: CASSQGPLPPTELYGYTF.

The CDR3 reads CASSLGGRTDTQYF. The CDR3, as DNA: TGTGCCAGCAGCCTAGGGGGCCGCACAGATACGCAGTATTTT. The V gene is TRBV7-2, the J gene TRBJ2-3, with TRBD1 identical over 7 bases. The J segment lost 1 base and the V segment lost 5 bases, leaving 3 bases of the junction unmatched. The CDR3 loop spans 14 amino acids. The germline gives CDR1 SGHTA, CDR2 FQGNSA.

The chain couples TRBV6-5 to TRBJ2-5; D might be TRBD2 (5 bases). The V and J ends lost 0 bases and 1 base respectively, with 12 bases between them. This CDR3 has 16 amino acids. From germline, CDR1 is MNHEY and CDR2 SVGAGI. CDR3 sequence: CASSYSGRTAQETQYF. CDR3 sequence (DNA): TGTGCCAGCAGTTACTCGGGCAGGACTGCCCAAGAGACCCAGTACTTC.